These T cell receptor beta chains were read from a single sample in a study of response to subunit inactivated influenza vaccine. TCRdb reanalysed the RT-PCR reads using MiXCR and keeps one entry per CDR3 protein. The data show 150,000 or so distinct CDR3 sequences, with approximately 11% seen just once and around 12% held by the top ten. Source: non-naive T cells sorted from PBMCs, taken about 6 weeks after vaccination. Receptors were obtained from a man aged 50-59 years who received an inactivated influenza vaccine. CDR3s leave out the opening cysteine and the closing phenylalanine or tryptophan.

J | length | V | CDR3
TRBJ2-7 | 15 | TRBV20-1 | SAMGTSGRVVPYEQY
TRBJ2-1 | 11 | TRBV9 | ASSVGSGPEQF
TRBJ1-6 | 12 | TRBV3-1 | ASSSRQAGSPLH
TRBJ1-2 | 10 | TRBV4-1 | ASSQVSGGYT
TRBJ2-7 | 11 | TRBV2 | ASHGLASWEQY
TRBJ1-2 | 12 | TRBV5-1 | ASSTPTGGDGYT
TRBJ2-7 | 15 | TRBV9 | ASSYRPVTRVIYEQY
TRBJ1-1 | 12 | TRBV6-1 | ASTHRQGITEAF
TRBJ1-2 | 12 | TRBV28 | ASSKQGWTYGYT
TRBJ2-1 | 11 | TRBV19 | ASREGLYNEQF
TRBJ2-1 | 13 | TRBV11-2 | ASRSKASGRNEQF
TRBJ1-1 | 12 | TRBV10-3 | AISESEGYTEAF
TRBJ2-7 | 13 | TRBV28 | ASNRGGRSSYEQY
TRBJ2-3 | 12 | TRBV27 | ASSSSGTSIVEY
TRBJ2-4 | 10 | TRBV7-9 | ASKQGESIQY
TRBJ1-1 | 14 | TRBV14 | ASSGREGFLNTEAF
TRBJ2-2 | 14 | TRBV20-1 | SATTSGGRITGELF
TRBJ2-7 | 11 | TRBV18 | ASSRRRAYEQY
TRBJ1-2 | 13 | TRBV5-5 | ASSLGQGHNYGYT
TRBJ1-2 | 13 | TRBV4-3 | ASSQGQGGVEDYT
TRBJ2-1 | 14 | TRBV12-3/TRBV12-4 | ASSFRRLTPYNEQF
TRBJ1-5 | 12 | TRBV3-1 | ASSQGSGNQPQH
TRBJ2-2 | 13 | TRBV6-1 | ASSRQGSNTGELF
TRBJ2-3 | 15 | TRBV7-8 | ASSLVPPGSATDTQY
TRBJ2-7 | 13 | TRBV5-1 | ASSEGQGASYEQY
TRBJ2-6 | 15 | TRBV4-1 | ASSQDTAAQGANVLT
TRBJ2-4 | 14 | TRBV14 | ASSPHKLGAKNIQY
TRBJ2-3 | 14 | TRBV18 | ASSPRTSGGTDTQY
TRBJ2-3 | 10 | TRBV7-6 | ASSSDGRSQY
TRBJ2-1 | 8 | TRBV28 | ASSRLWQF
TRBJ2-1 | 20 | TRBV5-6 | ASSLMGLAGGSRHFVVNEQF
TRBJ2-5 | 13 | TRBV27 | ASSSWTGVGETQY
TRBJ2-7 | 13 | TRBV7-9 | ASSSSGTTYYEQY
TRBJ2-7 | 12 | TRBV7-2 | ASSSILGTYEQY
TRBJ1-2 | 12 | TRBV28 | ASSSPHRNYGYT
TRBJ2-5 | 12 | TRBV7-9 | ASSPGQGDETQY
TRBJ1-6 | 12 | TRBV7-9 | ASSLYYYNSPLH
TRBJ2-2 | 14 | TRBV24-1 | ATSWGGATNAGELF
TRBJ2-3 | 12 | TRBV12-3/TRBV12-4 | ASTAWGGVDTQY
TRBJ2-6 | 15 | TRBV4-3 | ASSQDPPGRGANVLT
TRBJ2-1 | 13 | TRBV5-4 | ASSLVGTSGREQF
TRBJ2-3 | 12 | TRBV24-1 | ATSDLSAADTQY
TRBJ2-7 | 13 | TRBV7-2 | ASRRIGTSGDPKY
TRBJ2-3 | 11 | TRBV5-6 | ASNQQGADTQY
TRBJ2-5 | 10 | TRBV5-6 | ASSIVQYTQY
TRBJ1-1 | 12 | TRBV7-2 | ASSPNRVITEAF
TRBJ2-5 | 13 | TRBV9 | ASSVGVRVQETQY
TRBJ1-2 | 15 | TRBV6-5 | ASSSVEGPGQGAGYT
TRBJ1-1 | 12 | TRBV18 | ASSPEAGNTEAF
TRBJ1-1 | 12 | TRBV7-3 | ASSLTEGGTEAF
TRBJ1-6 | 11 | TRBV5-6 | ASSLQGRPPLH
TRBJ2-5 | 10 | TRBV20-1 | SARLGQETQY
TRBJ1-2 | 12 | TRBV7-8 | ASSLEGRNYGYT
TRBJ1-5 | 13 | TRBV12-3/TRBV12-4 | ASSRDRLSNQPQH
TRBJ2-3 | 15 | TRBV4-2 | ASSQGLRSDRTDTQY
TRBJ2-2 | 13 | TRBV7-6 | ASSPEPRETGELF
TRBJ1-2 | 12 | TRBV20-1 | SARTDRARDGYT
TRBJ1-2 | 10 | TRBV28 | ASSLSLGGPT
TRBJ1-4 | 12 | TRBV7-2 | ASSPTRVGEKLF